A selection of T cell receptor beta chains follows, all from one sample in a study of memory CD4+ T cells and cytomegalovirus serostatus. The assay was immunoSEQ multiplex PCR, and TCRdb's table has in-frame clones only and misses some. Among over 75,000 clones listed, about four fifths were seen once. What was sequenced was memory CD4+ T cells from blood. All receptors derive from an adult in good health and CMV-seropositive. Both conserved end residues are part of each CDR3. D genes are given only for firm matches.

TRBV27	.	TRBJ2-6	CASSATGIGANVLTF
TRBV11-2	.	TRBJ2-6	CATETGPGSGANVLTF
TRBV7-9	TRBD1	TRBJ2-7	CASSSPTGDPTSYEQYF
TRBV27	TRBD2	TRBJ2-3	CASSLLRLAGGFSTDTQYF
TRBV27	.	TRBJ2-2	CASSSRQLNTGELFF
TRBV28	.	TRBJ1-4	CASSTNRAGSEKLFF
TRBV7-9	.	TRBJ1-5	CATMPLGGGNQPQHF
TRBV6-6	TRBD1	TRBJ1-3	CASSSRQGSGNTIYF
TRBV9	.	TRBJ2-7	CASSPPGVYEQYF
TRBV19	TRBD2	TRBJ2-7	CASSIGGTSGTVKQYF
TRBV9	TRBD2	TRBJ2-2	CASSPGTSGSTGTGELFF
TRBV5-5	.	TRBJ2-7	CASFNRERSYEQYF
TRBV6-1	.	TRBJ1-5	CASSLESNQPQHF
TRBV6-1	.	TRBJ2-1	CARESQRYSYNEQFF
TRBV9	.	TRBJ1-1	CASTPQSIRNTEAFF
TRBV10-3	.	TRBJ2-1	CAISGDGGQRVNEQFF
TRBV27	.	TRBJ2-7	CASSLSGELEQYF
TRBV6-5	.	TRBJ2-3	CASSRGGPTDTQYF
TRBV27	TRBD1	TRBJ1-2	CASSYGTGGDYGYTF
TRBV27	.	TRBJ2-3	CASEGVSADTQYF
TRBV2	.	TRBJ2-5	CASSELGWQETQYF
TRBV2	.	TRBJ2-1	CASSEMSVNNEQFF
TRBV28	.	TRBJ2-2	CASLRNTGELFF
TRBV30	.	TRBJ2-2	CALSSRNTGELFF
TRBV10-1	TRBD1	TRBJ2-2	CASSKTGNGELFF
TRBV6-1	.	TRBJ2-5	CASSANRGGETQYF
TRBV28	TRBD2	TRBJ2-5	CASSPLAGRETQYF
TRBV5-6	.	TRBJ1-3	CASSLGRVGPGNTIYF
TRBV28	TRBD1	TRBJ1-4	CASSGDQGAPGEKLFF
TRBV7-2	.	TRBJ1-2	CASSLDVYGYTF
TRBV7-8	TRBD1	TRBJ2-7	CASIPDRAFYEQYF
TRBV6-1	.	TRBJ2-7	CASSETVVYEQYF
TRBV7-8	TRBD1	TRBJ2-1	CASSLMGQGVNEQFF
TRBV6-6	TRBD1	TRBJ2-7	CASMSTGLAYEQYF
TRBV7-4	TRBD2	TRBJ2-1	CASSHQGDRGGRLAVGNEQFF
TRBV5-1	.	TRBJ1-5	CASSLEGTGQPQHF
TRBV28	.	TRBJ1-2	CASRTGTIGGYTF
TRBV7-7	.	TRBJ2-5	CASRGTVQETQYF
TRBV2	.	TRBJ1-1	CASTYDTEAFF
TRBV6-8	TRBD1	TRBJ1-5	CASETRQGCNQPQHF
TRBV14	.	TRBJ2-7	CASSQARGYEQYF
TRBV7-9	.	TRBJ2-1	CASSLEYEQFF
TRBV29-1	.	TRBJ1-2	CSVSQGGGYTF